These 10 T cell receptor delta chains were all obtained from the same sample, sequenced in a study of γδ T cells in repeated Plasmodium falciparum infection. TCRdb redid the clone calls on the multiplex PCR reads with CATT. The sample holds approximately 93,000 delta-chain clones, roughly 0.9% seen once. Flow sorting of PBMC yielded separate Vgamma9/Vdelta2+ and Vdelta2-negative gammadelta T cell populations for bulk repertoire analysis. The sequenced sample consisted of gamma-delta T cells from blood. All receptors come from a pool of human donors (malaria-infected and uninfected, not separated).

This clone was counted a few times. A read error likely explains this, since a far larger clone differs by one base. This sample includes further DNA sequences coding for the same CDR3. CDR3 in DNA: TGTGCCTGTGACCCTAAAACGGGGACCGATAAGCTCATCTTT. Translation gives CACDPKTGTDKLIF. V gene TRDV2 was called; the J gene was not; the table calls TRDD3, which could not be checked here. This CDR3 is built from 14 residues. Germline V gene data show CDR1 as GEAIGNYY and CDR2 as EKD.

This clone was counted a few times. This DNA's translation differs at residue 6 from TCRdb's protein, which comes from a much larger clone; a read error is likely, and the protein shown is translated from the DNA. The rearrangement uses TRDV1 and TRDJ1, with D possibly TRDD3 on 6 matching bases. TCRdb does not report a J gene; here it was assigned by matching the DNA to germline references. The CDR3 runs to 16 residues. CDR1 is TSWWSYY and CDR2 is QGS in the germline V gene. The V gene lost 2 bases and the J gene lost 10 bases, with 23 bases spanning the gap. In DNA, the CDR3 is TGTGCTCTTGGGGAATGCCCCACGGGGGAATCCCCACCACTCATCTTT. The encoded protein is CALGECPTGESPPLIF.

This clone was counted a few times. TCRdb lists the protein of a much larger clone for this DNA, which differs at residue 12, so this is likely a read error; the protein given here is translated from the DNA itself. This sequence joins TRDV1 and TRDJ1; D might be TRDD2 (6 bases). No J gene is reported in TCRdb; it was inferred here by comparing the DNA with germline. In germline, CDR1 is TSWWSYY, CDR2 QGS. The CDR3 sequence is 16 residues long. In nucleotides, the CDR3 is TGTGCTCTTGGGTTGGCCTTCCCCACGTACACCAATAAACTCATCTTT. Translating it yields CALGLAFPTYTNKLIF.

The V gene is TRDV3, the J gene TRDJ1; TRDD3 aligns across 11 bases. TCRdb carries no J gene annotation; the J gene was assigned here by matching the DNA with germline. J lost 2 bases, V lost 4 bases, and 27 bases had no gene match. From germline, CDR1 is TVYSNPD and CDR2 GDNSRS (reference sequence). The CDR3 runs 21 residues. The CDR3 loop reads CACKLPIPSYWGISRTDKLIF. The CDR3 nucleotides read TGTGCCTGCAAACTTCCTATCCCCTCGTACTGGGGGATAAGTAGAACCGATAAACTCATCTTT.

A note on this clone: The translation of this DNA and the TCRdb protein of a much larger clone differ at residue 13, probably owing to a read error; the protein shown here is translated from the DNA. The chain carries TRDV1 and TRDJ1, with D possibly TRDD2 on 6 matching bases. Matching the DNA to germline supplied the J gene, which TCRdb does not give. The CDR3 has 18 amino acids. From germline, CDR1 is TSWWSYY and CDR2 QGS. V dropped 4 bases and J dropped 5 bases, with 26 bases sitting between them. The CDR3 DNA follows: TGTGCTCTTGGGGGCACCTTCCCCACTTGGGTCCTAGCGGATAAACTCATCTTT. This translates into CALGGTFPTWVLADKLIF.

This clone was detected a few times. A read error is the likely source, as a far larger clone sits one nucleotide away. This sample includes further DNA sequences coding for the same CDR3. No call exists for the J gene, whereas the V gene is TRDV2; the table names TRDD3, a call not compared with the DNA. Germline V gene data show CDR1 as GEAIGNYY and CDR2 as EKD. The CDR3 is 16 amino acids. CDR3 loop: CACDTATGGSLDKLIF. Written as DNA, the CDR3 is TGTGCCTGTGACACCGCTACTGGGGGCTCTCTCGATAAACTCATCTTC.

On this clone: TCRdb records a much larger clone's protein for this DNA, with a difference at residue 5 that likely arises from a read error; the protein given is the translation of the DNA. This CDR3 is also generated by other DNA sequences in the sample. The CDR3 sequence is CALGGLRTWGSTKLIF. The DNA of the CDR3 is TGTGCTCTTGGGGGACTTCGGACCTGGGGGAGTACAAAACTTATCTTT. V usage is TRDV1 and J usage is TRDJ1; TRDD3 aligns across 8 bases. The CDR3 has 16 amino acids. Germline values: CDR1 TSWWSYY, CDR2 QGS.

Comment on this clone: The likely explanation is a read error, given a far larger clone one base away. Other DNA sequences in the same sample also yield this CDR3. The chain uses TRDV1 and TRDJ1, with TRDD3 matching 9 bases. Here the J gene came from matching the DNA to germline, since TCRdb omits it. The CDR3 covers 18 residues. CDR1 is TSWWSYY and CDR2 is QGS in the germline V gene. CDR3 bases: TGTGCCCTTGGGGAGGCTTCCGGGGGATACCCTTACACCGATAAACTCATCTTT. This translates into CALGEASGGYPYTDKLIF.

Turning to this clone: A read error likely explains why the TCRdb protein, taken from a much larger clone, differs from this DNA's translation at residue 6; the protein shown is translated from the DNA. The chain is built from TRDV1 and TRDJ1; 10 bases are a match to TRDD3. This CDR3 is built from 19 residues. V dropped 8 bases and J dropped 2; count of bases not matched to a gene: 20. Germline assignment: CDR1 TSWWSYY and CDR2 QGS. This CDR3 is CALTISHGYLLGDTDKLIF. The CDR3 DNA is TGTGCTCTTACCATTTCCCATGGTTATTTACTGGGGGATACCGATAAACTCATCTTT.

At least ten counts were recorded for this clone. A single base is all that separates this from a far larger clone, so a read error is likely. Other DNA sequences of this sample code for an identical CDR3. This sequence joins TRDV1 and TRDJ1; TRDD3 is a possible D gene (5 bases). This CDR3 is 14 amino acids long. Looked up from germline, CDR1 is TSWWSYY and CDR2 is QGS. CDR3 nucleotide sequence: TGTGCCCTTGGGGAACCGGATCCTTTGCTGAAACTCATCTTT. Protein product: CALGEPDPLLKLIF.